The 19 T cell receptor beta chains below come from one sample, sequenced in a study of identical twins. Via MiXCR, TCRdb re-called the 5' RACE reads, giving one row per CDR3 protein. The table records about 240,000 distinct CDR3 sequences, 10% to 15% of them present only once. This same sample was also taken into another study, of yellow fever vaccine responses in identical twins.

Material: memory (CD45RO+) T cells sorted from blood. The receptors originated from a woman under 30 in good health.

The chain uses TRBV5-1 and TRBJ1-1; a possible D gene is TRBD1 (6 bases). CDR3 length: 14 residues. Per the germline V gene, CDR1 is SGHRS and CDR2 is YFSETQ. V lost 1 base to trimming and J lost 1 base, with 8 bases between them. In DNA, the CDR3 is TGCGCCAGCAGCTTGAACAGGGCGAACACTGAAGCTTTCTTT. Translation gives CASSLNRANTEAFF.

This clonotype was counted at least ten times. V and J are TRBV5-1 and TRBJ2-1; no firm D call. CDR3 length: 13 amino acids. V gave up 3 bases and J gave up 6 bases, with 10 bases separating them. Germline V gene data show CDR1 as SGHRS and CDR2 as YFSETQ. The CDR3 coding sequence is TGCGCCAGCAGCTCCGCGTGGGGCAATGAGCAGTTCTTC. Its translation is CASSSAWGNEQFF.

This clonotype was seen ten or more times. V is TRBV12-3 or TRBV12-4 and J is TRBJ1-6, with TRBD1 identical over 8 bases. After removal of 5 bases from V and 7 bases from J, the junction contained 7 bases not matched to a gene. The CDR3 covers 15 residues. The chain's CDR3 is CASSRGTGLNSPLHF. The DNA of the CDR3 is TGTGCCAGCAGTCGGGGGACAGGTTTGAATTCACCCCTCCACTTT.

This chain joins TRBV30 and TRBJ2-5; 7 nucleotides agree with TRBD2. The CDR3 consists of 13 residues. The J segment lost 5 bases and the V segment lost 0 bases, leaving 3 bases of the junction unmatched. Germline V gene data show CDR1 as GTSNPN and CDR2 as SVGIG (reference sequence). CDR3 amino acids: CAWSVTSVETQYF. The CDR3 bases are TGTGCCTGGAGTGTAACTAGCGTGGAGACCCAGTACTTC.

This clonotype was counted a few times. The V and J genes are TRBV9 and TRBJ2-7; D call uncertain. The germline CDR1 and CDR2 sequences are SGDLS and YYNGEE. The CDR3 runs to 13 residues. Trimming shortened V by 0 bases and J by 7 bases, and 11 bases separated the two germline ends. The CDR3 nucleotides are TGTGCCAGCAGCGTAGATCCGGGTCTGGAGCAGTACTTC. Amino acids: CASSVDPGLEQYF.

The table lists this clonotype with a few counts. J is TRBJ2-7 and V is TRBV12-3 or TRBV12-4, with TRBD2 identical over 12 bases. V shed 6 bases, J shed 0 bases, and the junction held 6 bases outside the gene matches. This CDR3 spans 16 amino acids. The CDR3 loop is CASRRTSGVSSYEQYF. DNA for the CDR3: TGTGCCAGCAGGCGGACTAGCGGGGTGAGCTCCTACGAGCAGTACTTC.

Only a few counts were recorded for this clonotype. The CDR3 DNA is TGCGCCAGCAGCCAATCACTAGCGGGAGGCCACTACGAGCAGTACTTC. Translated: CASSQSLAGGHYEQYF. V usage is TRBV4-1 and J usage is TRBJ2-7; 12 nucleotides line up with TRBD2. There are 16 residues in the CDR3. Germline V gene sequence: CDR1 MGHRA, CDR2 YSYEKL. V trimming: 2 bases; J trimming: 3 bases; junction bases outside the gene matches: 5.

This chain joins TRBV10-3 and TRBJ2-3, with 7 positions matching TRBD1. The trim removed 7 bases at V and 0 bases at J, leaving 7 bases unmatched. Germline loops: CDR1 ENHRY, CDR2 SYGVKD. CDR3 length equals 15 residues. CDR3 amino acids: CAIIERGQSTDTQYF. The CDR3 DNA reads TGTGCCATCATAGAGAGGGGACAGAGCACAGATACGCAGTATTTT.

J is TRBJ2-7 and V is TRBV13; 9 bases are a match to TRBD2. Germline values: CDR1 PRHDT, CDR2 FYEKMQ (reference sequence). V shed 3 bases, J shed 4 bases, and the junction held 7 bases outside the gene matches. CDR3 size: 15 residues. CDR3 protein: CASSFQREAKYEQYF. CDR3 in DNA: TGTGCCAGCAGCTTCCAGCGGGAGGCCAAATACGAGCAGTACTTC.

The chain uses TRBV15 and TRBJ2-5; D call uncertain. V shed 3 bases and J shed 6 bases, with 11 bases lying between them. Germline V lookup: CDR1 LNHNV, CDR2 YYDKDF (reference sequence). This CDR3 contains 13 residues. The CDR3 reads CATSRRAAKTQYF. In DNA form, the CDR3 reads TGTGCCACCAGCAGGCGAGCCGCGAAGACCCAGTACTTC. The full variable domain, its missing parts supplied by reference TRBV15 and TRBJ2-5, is DAMVIQNPRYQVTQFGKPVTLSCSQTLNHNVMYWYQQKSSQAPKLLFHYYDKDFNNEADTPDNFQSRRPNTSFCFLDIRSPGLGDTAMYLCATSRRAAKTQYFGPGTRLLVL.

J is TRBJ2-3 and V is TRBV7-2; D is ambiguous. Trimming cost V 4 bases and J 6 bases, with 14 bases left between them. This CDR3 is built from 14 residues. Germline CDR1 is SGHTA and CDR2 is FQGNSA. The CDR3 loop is CASSSERPRDTQYF. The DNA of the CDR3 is TGTGCCAGCAGCTCAGAAAGGCCCCGGGATACGCAGTATTTT.

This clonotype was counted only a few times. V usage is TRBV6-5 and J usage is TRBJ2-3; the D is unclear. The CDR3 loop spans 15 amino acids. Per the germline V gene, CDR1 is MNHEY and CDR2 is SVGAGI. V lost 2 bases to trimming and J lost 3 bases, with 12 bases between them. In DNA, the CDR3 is TGTGCCAGCAGTTACCGGACGTTTTCAACAGATACGCAGTATTTT. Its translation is CASSYRTFSTDTQYF.

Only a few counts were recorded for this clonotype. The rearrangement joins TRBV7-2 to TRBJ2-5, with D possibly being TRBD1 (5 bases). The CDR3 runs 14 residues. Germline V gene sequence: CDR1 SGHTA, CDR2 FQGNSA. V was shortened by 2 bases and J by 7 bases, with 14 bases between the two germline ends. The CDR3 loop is CASSLQGMVGTQYF. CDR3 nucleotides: TGTGCCAGCAGCTTACAGGGAATGGTTGGGACCCAGTACTTC.

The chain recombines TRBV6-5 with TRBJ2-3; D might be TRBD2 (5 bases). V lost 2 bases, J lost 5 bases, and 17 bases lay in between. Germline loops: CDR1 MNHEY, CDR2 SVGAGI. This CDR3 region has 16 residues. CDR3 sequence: CASSYMSGMPLDTQYF. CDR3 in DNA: TGTGCCAGCAGTTACATGAGCGGAATGCCCCTAGATACGCAGTATTTT.

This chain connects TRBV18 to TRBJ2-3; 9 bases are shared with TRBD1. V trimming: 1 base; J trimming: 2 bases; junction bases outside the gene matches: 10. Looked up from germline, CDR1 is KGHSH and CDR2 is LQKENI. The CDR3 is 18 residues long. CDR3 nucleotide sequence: TGTGCCAGCTCACCACTGGGCTCCGGGACAGGGCACACAGATACGCAGTATTTT. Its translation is CASSPLGSGTGHTDTQYF. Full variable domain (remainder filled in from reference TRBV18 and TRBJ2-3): NAGVMQNPRHLVRRRGQEARLRCSPMKGHSHVYWYRQLPEEGLKFMVYLQKENIIDESGMPKERFSAEFPKEGPSILRIQQVVRGDSAAYFCASSPLGSGTGHTDTQYFGPGTRLTVL.

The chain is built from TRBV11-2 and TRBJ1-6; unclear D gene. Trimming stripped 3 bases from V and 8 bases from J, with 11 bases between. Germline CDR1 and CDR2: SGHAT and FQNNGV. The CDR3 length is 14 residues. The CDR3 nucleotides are TGTGCCAGCAGCTTTGGGTATATGGATTCACCCCTCCACTTT. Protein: CASSFGYMDSPLHF.

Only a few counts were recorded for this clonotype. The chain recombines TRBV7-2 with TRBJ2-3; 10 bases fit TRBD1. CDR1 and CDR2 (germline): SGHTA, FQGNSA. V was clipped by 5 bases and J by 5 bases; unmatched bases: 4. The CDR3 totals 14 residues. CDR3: CASSRDRGIDTQYF. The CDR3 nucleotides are TGTGCCAGCAGCCGGGACAGGGGTATAGATACGCAGTATTTT.

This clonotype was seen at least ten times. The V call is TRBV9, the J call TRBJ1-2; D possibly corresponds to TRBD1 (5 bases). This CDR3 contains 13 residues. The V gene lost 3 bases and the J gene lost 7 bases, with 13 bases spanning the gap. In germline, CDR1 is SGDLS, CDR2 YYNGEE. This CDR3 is CASSGGGRAGYTF. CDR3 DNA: TGTGCCAGCAGCGGGGGGGGAAGGGCTGGCTACACCTTC. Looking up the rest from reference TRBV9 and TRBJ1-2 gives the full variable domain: DSGVTQTPKHLITATGQRVTLRCSPRSGDLSVYWYQQSLDQGLQFLIQYYNGEERAKGNILERFSAQQFPDLHSELNLSSLELGDSALYFCASSGGGRAGYTFGSGTRLTVV.

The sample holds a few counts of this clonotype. The CDR3 loop reads CSARPAGGTNTEAFF. The CDR3 DNA sequence: TGCAGTGCTAGACCTGCAGGGGGGACGAACACTGAAGCTTTCTTT. The rearrangement uses TRBV20-1 and TRBJ1-1, with 7 nucleotides matching TRBD1. Germline trimming cut 2 bases from V and 1 base from J; bases unmatched to any gene: 7. The CDR3 has 15 residues. Germline V gene lookup returns CDR1 DFQATT and CDR2 SNEGSKA (reference sequence).